These 24 T cell receptor beta chains were all obtained from the same sample, sequenced in a study of T cell changes during pregnancy in multiple sclerosis. Some clones are missing from TCRdb's copy, which holds only in-frame ones; the method was immunoSEQ multiplex PCR. The table shows about 17,000 clones, with over 75% occurring only once. The sample here was CD8+ T cells from peripheral blood mononuclear cells, taken after pregnancy. These receptors originate from a female donor in good health, enrolled as a control in a pregnancy study.

The rearrangement joins TRBV6-5 to TRBJ2-7; unclear D gene. CDR1 and CDR2 (germline): MNHEY, SVGAGI. Trimming left V 5 bases short and J 7 bases short, with 18 bases between. The CDR3 covers 14 residues. The CDR3 nucleotides are TGTGCCAGCAGTCCGAGCGCGTCTACGGGTGAGCAGTACTTC. This codes for CASSPSASTGEQYF.

The rearrangement links TRBV4-2 to TRBJ1-6; 9 positions match TRBD1. CDR3 length: 15 residues. J was trimmed by 10 bases and V by 3 bases; bases with no gene match: 7. Germline CDR1 and CDR2: LGHNA and YNFKEQ. The CDR3 protein is CASSQGTGTFSPLHF. The CDR3 nucleotides are TGTGCCAGCAGCCAGGGGACAGGGACCTTCTCACCCCTCCACTTT.

This chain uses TRBV29-1 with TRBJ2-2; 9 bases match TRBD2. The CDR3 spans 17 residues. V was pared by 4 bases and J by 5 bases, with 14 bases of the junction left unmatched. Germline CDR1 and CDR2: SQVTM and ANQGSEA. This chain's CDR3 is CSVGSTKAGGGTGELFF. The CDR3 nucleotides read TGCAGCGTTGGCTCCACCAAGGCGGGAGGGGGGACCGGGGAGCTGTTTTTT.

This clone showed up just once. The V and J genes are TRBV6-1 and TRBJ2-7, with 7 bases that match TRBD2. The CDR3 loop spans 13 amino acids. The germline V gene has CDR1 MNHNS and CDR2 SASEGT. Trimming took 8 bases from V and 3 from J; bases not matched to a gene: 7. The CDR3 DNA is TGTGCCAGCCTGGCTAGCGGACACTACGAGCAGTACTTC. It specifies CASLASGHYEQYF.

V is TRBV5-4 and J is TRBJ2-1; 8 bases are shared with TRBD1. J lost 4 bases, V lost 3 bases, and 12 bases had no gene match. Germline CDR1 reads SGHNT; CDR2 reads YYREEE (reference sequence). This CDR3 has 17 residues. The CDR3: CASSSGQGSLGYNEQFF. The CDR3 nucleotides are TGTGCCAGCAGCTCTGGACAGGGAAGTTTGGGGTACAATGAGCAGTTCTTC.

As concerns this clone: The junction differs from germline at one of its ends, possibly a read error. The chain couples TRBV7-7 to TRBJ2-7; a weak D match, TRBD1 (6 bases). The CDR3 runs 14 residues. Germline CDR1 reads SSHAT; CDR2 reads FNYEAQ (reference sequence). As DNA, the CDR3 is TGTGCTAGCAGCTTGGGTGCTCAGGGGTACGAGCAGTACTTC. Protein product: CASSLGAQGYEQYF.

The chain recombines TRBV13 with TRBJ2-3; D not certain. The germline V gene has CDR1 PRHDT and CDR2 FYEKMQ (reference sequence). Trimming removed 4 bases at V and 2 bases at J, with 10 bases between. The CDR3 spans 14 residues. The CDR3 region is CASSSQLSTDTQYF. For the CDR3, the DNA is TGTGCCAGCAGCTCACAGCTTTCCACAGATACGCAGTATTTT.

This chain uses TRBV5-1 with TRBJ1-1, with D unclear. V was clipped by 0 bases and J by 0 bases, with 6 bases between them. CDR3 length: 14 residues. Per the germline V gene, CDR1 is SGHRS and CDR2 is YFSETQ. Here the CDR3 reads CASSLDTLNTEAFF. DNA of the CDR3: TGCGCCAGCAGCTTGGACACACTGAACACTGAAGCTTTCTTT.

This clone is a singleton in its sample. The rearrangement joins TRBV14 to TRBJ1-1; 9 bases match TRBD1. With V trimmed by 3 bases and J by 1 base, 3 bases remained unmatched. The length of the CDR3 is 15 residues. Germline V gene lookup returns CDR1 SGHDN and CDR2 FVKESK. DNA of the CDR3: TGTGCCAGCAGCCATTGGACAGGGGCGAACACTGAAGCTTTCTTT. It yields the protein CASSHWTGANTEAFF.

This chain connects TRBV9 to TRBJ2-2, with D possibly TRBD2 on 6 matching bases. This CDR3 is 16 amino acids long. Germline CDR1 is SGDLS and CDR2 is YYNGEE. The V and J ends lost 3 bases and 6 bases respectively, with 18 bases between them. The CDR3 bases are TGTGCCAGCAGCGCCACTTCCGGGACTCAGCCCGGGGAGCTGTTTTTT. Translated, it gives CASSATSGTQPGELFF.

V and J are TRBV5-4 and TRBJ1-1, with D possibly matching TRBD1 (5 bases). The ends were cut back, 4 bases at V and 0 bases at J, with 13 bases in the middle. CDR1 SGHNT and CDR2 YYREEE come from the germline V gene (reference sequence). The length of the CDR3 is 15 residues. The CDR3 loop is CASSDNYRMNTEAFF. The CDR3 DNA reads TGTGCCAGCAGCGATAACTACAGGATGAACACTGAAGCTTTCTTT.

V and J are TRBV6-4 and TRBJ2-1; the match to TRBD1 covers 8 bases. The V gene end was trimmed by 5 bases and the J gene end by 4 bases; junction bases not matched to a gene: 4. The CDR3 extends over 14 amino acids. Looked up from germline, CDR1 is MRHNA and CDR2 is SNTAGT. The CDR3 DNA sequence: TGTGCCAGCAGTCCCTGGACAGGGTACAATGAGCAGTTCTTC. Encoded protein: CASSPWTGYNEQFF.

This chain links TRBV29-1 with TRBJ2-2; D call uncertain. From germline, CDR1 is SQVTM and CDR2 ANQGSEA. Between the trimmed V and J ends, which lost 3 bases and 7 bases, there was a span of 9 bases. The CDR3 sequence is 12 residues long. The DNA for the CDR3 is TGCAGCGTTGATTCCTCGCGCGGGGAGCTGTTTTTT. It encodes CSVDSSRGELFF.

This clone was found once. The chain carries TRBV4-1 and TRBJ2-7, with 10 bases lining up with TRBD1. The CDR3 has 16 residues. Germline V lookup: CDR1 MGHRA, CDR2 YSYEKL. Trimming took 3 bases from V and 3 from J; bases not matched to a gene: 8. The CDR3 nucleotides are TGCGCCAGCAGCCACCCGGGACAGGGGATCGACTACGAGCAGTACTTC. Its protein is CASSHPGQGIDYEQYF.

V usage is TRBV29-1 and J usage is TRBJ2-3; no reliable D call. Trimming took 4 bases from V and 2 from J, leaving 7 bases between them. This CDR3 spans 12 amino acids. From germline, CDR1 is SQVTM and CDR2 ANQGSEA. The DNA of the CDR3 is TGCAGCGTTGTCCCCTCCACAGATACGCAGTATTTT. It is translated as CSVVPSTDTQYF.

V usage is TRBV6-5 and J usage is TRBJ1-2; no firm D call. Germline CDR1 MNHEY, CDR2 SVGAGI. V lost 0 bases, J lost 5 bases, and 16 bases lay in between. This CDR3 region has 16 residues. Here the CDR3 DNA reads TGTGCCAGCAGTTACTCGATTGAGGTCCCTAGATATGGCTACACCTTC. It encodes CASSYSIEVPRYGYTF.

V gene TRBV19 combines with J gene TRBJ1-2; 7 nucleotides match TRBD1. The CDR3 has 19 residues. From germline, CDR1 is LNHDA and CDR2 SQIVND (reference sequence). Trimming took 4 bases from V and 4 from J; bases not matched to a gene: 21. CDR3 sequence (DNA): TGTGCCAGTAGTAATGGTCGGCCAGGGGGATTTTTTGGGGTCTATGGCTACACCTTC. Protein: CASSNGRPGGFFGVYGYTF.

The V and J genes are TRBV7-6 and TRBJ2-1, with 7 bases matching TRBD1. CDR1 and CDR2 (germline): SGHVS, FNYEAQ. The junction had 3 bases not matched to a gene; V was cut back by 5 bases and J by 5 bases. The CDR3 is made up of 13 amino acids. The CDR3 protein is CASSEGGHNEQFF. Written as DNA, the CDR3 is TGTGCCAGCAGCGAAGGGGGCCACAATGAGCAGTTCTTC.

The chain has TRBV29-1 and TRBJ2-1, with no clear D. Germline CDR1 SQVTM, CDR2 ANQGSEA. Between the trimmed V and J ends, which lost 6 bases and 4 bases, there was a span of 19 bases. The CDR3 runs to 15 residues. CDR3 coding DNA: TGCAGCGTCGATTCGACTCTCCCGCCTTACAATGAGCAGTTCTTC. Translating it yields CSVDSTLPPYNEQFF.

This clone was seen a handful of times. This chain uses TRBV27 with TRBJ2-7; 8 nucleotides match TRBD2. The junction had 5 bases not matched to a gene; V was cut back by 3 bases and J by 4 bases. This CDR3 has 14 residues. Germline loops: CDR1 MNHEY, CDR2 SMNVEV (reference sequence). This CDR3 is CASSLGGGIYEQYF. Here the CDR3 DNA reads TGTGCCAGCAGTTTGGGCGGGGGGATTTACGAGCAGTACTTC.

This chain links TRBV11-2 with TRBJ1-5; D possibly corresponds to TRBD1 (6 bases). Germline CDR1 is SGHAT and CDR2 is FQNNGV. Trimming cost V 3 bases and J 4 bases, with 19 bases left between them. This CDR3 comprises 17 residues. For the CDR3, the DNA is TGTGCCAGCAGCTTTGACTCCACCGGGACACCAAATCAGCCCCAGCATTTT. Encoded protein: CASSFDSTGTPNQPQHF.

The V and J genes are TRBV29-1 and TRBJ2-1, with D tentatively TRBD1 (5 bases). Trimming cost V 7 bases and J 12 bases, with 28 bases left between them. This CDR3 has 15 residues. CDR1 and CDR2 from the germline V gene are SQVTM and ANQGSEA. CDR3 sequence: CSADTGTLVGEGQFF. The DNA for the CDR3 is TGCAGCGCAGATACAGGTACCCTAGTAGGGGAAGGGCAGTTCTTC.

The chain combines TRBV5-1 with TRBJ2-5; 12 bases fit TRBD2. This CDR3 is 14 amino acids long. Germline CDR1 SGHRS, CDR2 YFSETQ. V trimming: 2 bases; J trimming: 11 bases; junction bases outside the gene matches: 7. The CDR3 region is CASSFWRLAGEQYF. The CDR3 DNA sequence: TGCGCCAGCAGCTTCTGGAGACTAGCGGGGGAGCAGTACTTC.

V usage is TRBV28 and J usage is TRBJ1-1; no definite D call. V lost 10 bases and J 14 bases, leaving 23 bases between the germline ends. This CDR3 spans 12 amino acids. CDR1 and CDR2 from the germline V gene are MDHEN and SYDVKM. CDR3 sequence: CATTVKRVRIFF. CDR3 sequence (DNA): TGTGCCACCACAGTCAAGAGGGTCCGAATATTCTTT.